The next 30 T cell receptor beta chains were all read from a single sample in a study of cytomegalovirus exposure and HLA in healthy donors. Vbeta (60) and Jbeta (13) primers were used in the PCR. The protocol was immunoSEQ multiplex PCR, while the TCRdb copy is restricted to in-frame clones and leaves out a portion. Of 130,000 to 150,000 clones detected, 75% to 90% appear once; the ten largest clones hold under 6%. Source material: PBMCs. Source of these receptors: a man aged 35 to 55 in good health and CMV-seronegative.

The J gene is TRBJ2-1, the V gene TRBV5-1; 9 bases match TRBD1. J was trimmed by 4 bases and V by 4 bases; bases with no gene match: 6. CDR1 is SGHRS and CDR2 is YFSETQ in the germline V gene. This CDR3 has 15 residues. The CDR3, as DNA: TGCGCCAGCAGCCTCCGGGACAGGGTTTACAATGAGCAGTTCTTC. This encodes CASSLRDRVYNEQFF. Supplemented by reference TRBV5-1 and TRBJ2-1, the full variable domain reads KAGVTQTPRYLIKTRGQQVTLSCSPISGHRSVSWYQQTPGQGLQFLFEYFSETQRNKGNFPGRFSGRQFSNSRSEMNVSTLELGDSALYLCASSLRDRVYNEQFFGPGTRLTVL.

This clone was detected only a few times. The chain links TRBV7-9 to TRBJ2-7; a weak D match, TRBD1 (6 bases). The CDR3 extends over 15 amino acids. Germline V gives CDR1 SEHNR, CDR2 FQNEAQ (reference sequence). The ends were cut back, 5 bases at V and 5 bases at J, with 19 bases in the middle. CDR3 bases: TGTGCCAGCAGCCCCAAGTTCCGGCAGGGGAACGAGCAGTACTTC. Translation: CASSPKFRQGNEQYF.

The J gene is TRBJ2-1, the V gene TRBV5-1, with a tentative D call TRBD2 (6 bases). CDR1 is SGHRS, CDR2 YFSETQ, per germline. This CDR3 has 14 residues. With 0 bases removed from V and 8 bases from J, the gap between germline ends came to 12 bases. The CDR3 reads CASSLEDYVDEQFF. The CDR3 DNA follows: TGCGCCAGCAGCTTGGAGGACTACGTCGATGAGCAGTTCTTC.

The CDR3 nucleotides are TGCAGCATTAAGCGACAGGACATGAACACTGAAGCTTTCTTT. It translates to CSIKRQDMNTEAFF. This chain joins TRBV29-1 and TRBJ1-1, with D possibly matching TRBD1 (6 bases). The CDR3 totals 14 residues. The V end was cut by 8 bases, the J end by 0 bases, with 16 bases between. Germline CDR1 SQVTM, CDR2 ANQGSEA.

The genes are TRBV27 and TRBJ1-6, with D unclear. The CDR3 consists of 12 residues. V lost 2 bases and J 12 bases, leaving 8 bases between the germline ends. Germline V gene sequence: CDR1 MNHEY, CDR2 SMNVEV (reference sequence). CDR3: CASSLTGLPLHF. The CDR3 bases are TGTGCCAGCAGTTTAACGGGATTACCCCTCCACTTT.

The J gene is TRBJ1-1, the V gene TRBV2; TRBD1 is a possible D gene (5 bases). This CDR3 comprises 14 residues. The V end lost 6 bases, the J end lost 2 bases, and 13 bases lay between the germline ends. Germline lookup yields CDR1 SNHLY and CDR2 FYNNEI. The CDR3 coding sequence is TGTGCCAGCAGGGGGCCCGGTTTCAACACTGAAGCTTTCTTT. Amino acids: CASRGPGFNTEAFF. Filled out from reference TRBV2 and TRBJ1-1, the complete variable domain reads EPEVTQTPSHQVTQMGQEVILRCVPISNHLYFYWYRQILGQKVEFLVSFYNNEISEKSEIFDDQFSVERPDGSNFTLKIRSTKLEDSAMYFCASRGPGFNTEAFFGQGTRLTVV.

The V call is TRBV11-3, the J call TRBJ2-3; tentatively, D is TRBD1 (6 bases). The CDR3 runs 15 residues. V gave up 1 base and J gave up 4 bases, with 12 bases separating them. Per the germline V gene, CDR1 is SGHNT and CDR2 is YENEEA. In nucleotides, the CDR3 is TGTGCCAGCAGCTTAGCGGCAGGGGAATCAGATACGCAGTATTTT. Amino acids: CASSLAAGESDTQYF.

This clone appeared a single time. The rearrangement uses TRBV7-8 and TRBJ1-5, with D tentatively TRBD1 (5 bases). Germline assignment: CDR1 SGHVS and CDR2 FQNEAQ. CDR3 length equals 16 residues. Trimming pared 2 bases from V and 4 bases from J, leaving 15 bases between. CDR3 sequence (DNA): TGTGCCAGCAGCTTAAATCTGGGGGGAGTTAATCAGCCCCAGCATTTT. Translating it yields CASSLNLGGVNQPQHF. Filled out from reference TRBV7-8 and TRBJ1-5, the complete variable domain reads GAGVSQSPRYKVAKRGQDVALRCDPISGHVSLFWYQQALGQGPEFLTYFQNEAQLDKSGLPSDRFFAERPEGSVSTLKIQRTQQEDSAVYLCASSLNLGGVNQPQHFGDGTRLSIL.

This chain links TRBV27 with TRBJ1-1; tentative D call: TRBD1 (5 bases). Germline lookup yields CDR1 MNHEY and CDR2 SMNVEV (reference sequence). This CDR3 has 14 amino acids. V was cut by 6 bases and J by 11 bases, with 22 bases left in between. The CDR3 region is CASRGKGPTYGAFF. The CDR3 DNA reads TGTGCCAGCAGAGGAAAGGGGCCCACCTATGGGGCTTTCTTT.

The rearrangement links TRBV19 to TRBJ2-5, with D possibly TRBD1 on 5 matching bases. Between the trimmed V and J ends, which lost 10 bases and 5 bases, there was a span of 20 bases. The CDR3 runs 14 residues. CDR1 LNHDA and CDR2 SQIVND come from the germline V gene (reference sequence). CDR3 coding DNA: TGTGCCACCAAAATACAGGTCGGTAAGGAGACCCAGTACTTC. Translated, it gives CATKIQVGKETQYF.

The chain combines TRBV11-3 with TRBJ2-1; D might be TRBD2 (6 bases). Trimming took off 1 base at V and 6 bases at J, with 10 bases between the two ends. CDR3 length: 14 residues. Germline CDR1 and CDR2: SGHNT and YENEEA. As DNA, the CDR3 is TGTGCCAGCAGCTTAGGTTTGGGGGGCAATGAGCAGTTCTTC. This gives the protein CASSLGLGGNEQFF.

In its sample, this clone was seen a few times. The chain is built from TRBV28 and TRBJ1-1, with D possibly TRBD1 on 5 matching bases. Trimming stripped 8 bases from V and 3 bases from J, with 10 bases between. Germline lookup yields CDR1 MDHEN and CDR2 SYDVKM. This CDR3 has 12 amino acids. The CDR3: CASQGPYTEAFF. DNA for the CDR3: TGTGCCAGCCAGGGTCCGTACACTGAAGCTTTCTTT. The variable domain in full, with the rest retrieved from reference TRBV28 and TRBJ1-1, is DVKVTQSSRYLVKRTGEKVFLECVQDMDHENMFWYRQDPGLGLRLIYFSYDVKMKEKGDIPEGYSVSREKKERFSLILESASTNQTSMYLCASQGPYTEAFFGQGTRLTVV.

V is TRBV4-3 and J is TRBJ2-1; 10 bases are shared with TRBD2. Germline CDR1 and CDR2: LGHNA and YSLEER. V shed 1 base and J 10 bases; nucleotides not matched to a gene: 10. The CDR3 is made up of 16 amino acids. The CDR3 bases are TGCGCCAGCAGCCAAGGGACTAGCGGAACCCGGCCGGAGCAGTTCTTC. The encoded protein is CASSQGTSGTRPEQFF.

The rearrangement links TRBV6-1 to TRBJ2-2; D is undetermined. The CDR3 is 16 amino acids. Germline V gives CDR1 MNHNS, CDR2 SASEGT. The V gene lost 2 bases and the J gene lost 2 bases, with 12 bases spanning the gap. CDR3 DNA: TGTGCCAGCAGTGAAATGGGCACAAAAAACACCGGGGAGCTGTTTTTT. This sequence encodes CASSEMGTKNTGELFF.

This clone has just one count. This chain uses TRBV6-4 with TRBJ1-5; D remains unclear. Per the germline V gene, CDR1 is MRHNA and CDR2 is SNTAGT. This CDR3 spans 12 amino acids. Trimming took off 9 bases at V and 5 bases at J, with 11 bases between the two ends. The CDR3 reads CARRKVDQPQHF. The CDR3 bases are TGTGCCAGGAGAAAAGTCGATCAGCCCCAGCATTTT.

The rearrangement links TRBV7-8 to TRBJ2-7; 8 bases align to TRBD1. CDR3 length: 15 amino acids. The V gene end was trimmed by 5 bases and the J gene end by 9 bases; junction bases not matched to a gene: 15. The germline V gene has CDR1 SGHVS and CDR2 FQNEAQ. The DNA for the CDR3 is TGTGCCAGCAGCCCAGGACAGGGAAGATTCGTCGGGCAGTACTTC. It specifies CASSPGQGRFVGQYF.

The chain joins TRBV7-6 to TRBJ1-2; 7 positions agree with TRBD1. Losses at the gene ends were 1 base for V and 14 bases for J; bases not matched to a gene: 13. From germline, CDR1 is SGHVS and CDR2 FNYEAQ. This CDR3 is built from 14 residues. The CDR3 coding sequence is TGTGCCAGCAGCTTAGGACCCCGACAGGGAAGTAGGACCTTC. This gives the protein CASSLGPRQGSRTF.

This clone was observed a single time. The chain links TRBV7-9 to TRBJ1-3; D remains unclear. The CDR3 length is 12 residues. The germline gives CDR1 SEHNR, CDR2 FQNEAQ (reference sequence). V was clipped by 11 bases and J by 4 bases, with 12 bases between them. In DNA, the CDR3 is TGTGCCGTCTCTCCGGTCGGAAACACCATATATTTT. Amino acid sequence: CAVSPVGNTIYF.

The J gene is TRBJ1-3, the V gene TRBV7-6, with 7 nucleotides matching TRBD1. The CDR3 runs to 15 residues. Trimming cost V 3 bases and J 0 bases; bases outside gene matches: 2. In germline, CDR1 is SGHVS, CDR2 FNYEAQ. The CDR3 DNA sequence: TGTGCCAGCAGCTTTGGGGACAGCTCTGGAAACACCATATATTTT. Translating it yields CASSFGDSSGNTIYF.

This clone was counted a single time. The chain recombines TRBV20-1 with TRBJ1-2; possibly TRBD1 for D (5 bases). CDR1 and CDR2 (germline): DFQATT, SNEGSKA (reference sequence). CDR3 length: 11 amino acids. Trimming removed 6 bases from V and 8 bases from J, with 13 bases in between. CDR3 loop: CSATPGGGYTF. Here the CDR3 DNA reads TGCAGTGCCACTCCTGGGGGGGGCTACACCTTC.

The rearrangement links TRBV5-1 to TRBJ1-1; tentative D call: TRBD1 (6 bases). The CDR3 sequence is 15 residues long. Trimming stripped 2 bases from V and 1 base from J, with 12 bases between. Germline CDR1 reads SGHRS; CDR2 reads YFSETQ. CDR3 DNA sequence: TGCGCCAGCAGCTTTGGGACAAGTCCGAACACTGAAGCTTTCTTT. This encodes CASSFGTSPNTEAFF.

As concerns this clone: Mismatch with germline at one junction end may stem from a read error. The genes are TRBV27 and TRBJ2-1, with D uncertain. The germline gives CDR1 MNHEY, CDR2 SMNVEV (reference sequence). The CDR3 has 13 amino acids. Here the CDR3 reads CASRASSSNEQFF. Written as DNA, the CDR3 is TGTGCCAGCAGGGCTAGTTCCTCCAATGAGCAGTTCTTC.

This chain connects TRBV10-1 to TRBJ2-3; D might be TRBD2 (5 bases). This CDR3 spans 14 amino acids. The V end lost 1 base, the J end lost 0 bases, and 5 bases lay between the germline ends. The germline CDR1 and CDR2 sequences are WNHNN and SYGVQD (reference sequence). The CDR3: CASSEWTSTDTQYF. The CDR3 region has the DNA TGCGCCAGCAGTGAGTGGACTAGCACAGATACGCAGTATTTT.

This rearrangement joins TRBV4-3 to TRBJ2-3, with TRBD2 matching 9 bases. Germline V CDR1 and CDR2: LGHNA, YSLEER. The CDR3 has 16 amino acids. Losses at the gene ends were 1 base for V and 5 bases for J; bases not matched to a gene: 7. CDR3 DNA sequence: TGCGCCAGCAGCCAAGGGGCGAGCGGGAGGAGAGATACGCAGTATTTT. It is translated as CASSQGASGRRDTQYF.

The chain joins TRBV29-1 to TRBJ2-7; D is uncertain. This CDR3 spans 11 amino acids. V dropped 4 bases and J dropped 1 base, with 5 bases sitting between them. CDR1 SQVTM and CDR2 ANQGSEA come from the germline V gene. The DNA for the CDR3 is TGCAGCGTTGTACAGTCCTACGAGCAGTACTTC. As protein: CSVVQSYEQYF.

This chain uses TRBV4-2 with TRBJ2-3; a weak D match, TRBD1 (6 bases). V lost 0 bases and J lost 5, with 18 bases in between. The CDR3 consists of 17 residues. Germline CDR1 is LGHNA and CDR2 is YNFKEQ. The CDR3 bases are TGTGCCAGCAGCCAAGATAGGATTCAGGGGTTATTAGATACGCAGTATTTT. Protein sequence: CASSQDRIQGLLDTQYF.

The V call is TRBV27, the J call TRBJ1-5, with a weak D call TRBD1 (6 bases). The germline V gene encodes CDR1 MNHEY and CDR2 SMNVEV (reference sequence). This CDR3 is built from 17 residues. The V end lost 5 bases, the J end lost 4 bases, and 21 bases lay between the germline ends. The CDR3 here is CASSPSLKDRSNQPQHF. DNA of the CDR3: TGTGCCAGCAGTCCTAGTCTCAAAGACAGGTCTAATCAGCCCCAGCATTTT.

This chain uses TRBV5-4 with TRBJ2-4; the match to TRBD2 covers 7 bases. This CDR3 has 17 residues. Losses at the gene ends were 3 bases for V and 6 bases for J; bases not matched to a gene: 15. Germline CDR1 reads SGHNT; CDR2 reads YYREEE (reference sequence). The CDR3 DNA sequence: TGTGCCAGCAGCTCTCCCACACTCCCTAGCGGTGGAAACATTCAGTACTTC. Its protein product is CASSSPTLPSGGNIQYF.

Here the CDR3 reads CASSLVGGPYEQYF. CDR3 nucleotide sequence: TGTGCCAGCAGCTTAGTAGGGGGTCCCTACGAGCAGTACTTC. The V gene is TRBV7-8, the J gene TRBJ2-7, with D possibly matching TRBD1 (6 bases). The germline CDR1 and CDR2 sequences are SGHVS and FQNEAQ. V was cut by 1 base and J by 2 bases, with 9 bases left in between. The CDR3 is 14 residues long. Based on the CDR3 plus reference TRBV7-8 and TRBJ2-7, the full variable domain is GAGVSQSPRYKVAKRGQDVALRCDPISGHVSLFWYQQALGQGPEFLTYFQNEAQLDKSGLPSDRFFAERPEGSVSTLKIQRTQQEDSAVYLCASSLVGGPYEQYFGPGTRLTVT.

This rearrangement joins TRBV9 to TRBJ1-1, with 7 nucleotides matching TRBD1. The CDR3 contains 16 residues. Looked up from germline, CDR1 is SGDLS and CDR2 is YYNGEE. Unmatched junction bases numbered 9, after V lost 0 bases and J lost 4 bases. This chain's CDR3 is CASSVVSGGGPTEAFF. The CDR3 region has the DNA TGTGCCAGCAGCGTAGTGAGTGGAGGGGGCCCCACTGAAGCTTTCTTT.